These T cell receptor beta chains were read from a single sample in a study of cytomegalovirus exposure and HLA in healthy donors. The method was immunoSEQ multiplex PCR; TCRdb's version includes in-frame clones alone and lacks a portion of them. The sample has about 56,000 clones, around 94% seen once. The sequencing sample was made of PBMCs. These receptor sequences come from a man aged 18 to 29 in good health and CMV-seronegative. The CDR3 runs from the conserved cysteine through the conserved F or W. D genes are given only for firm matches. Clone sizes are given selectively: once, few, many, or a class where the clone is expanded.

- | 15 | - | TRBJ1-1 | TRBV18 | TGTGCCAGCTCACTGGGAGGGTCAGGGGAAACTGAAGCTTTCTTT | CASSLGGSGETEAFF
- | 12 | - | TRBJ2-7 | TRBV29-1 | TGCAGCGTCCAAAGGGGCGCTTACGAGCAGTACTTC | CSVQRGAYEQYF
- | 15 | TRBD2 | TRBJ2-5 | TRBV7-2 | TGTGCCAGCAGCTTAAACCTAGCGGGCCAAGAGACCCAGTACTTC | CASSLNLAGQETQYF
- | 13 | - | TRBJ2-5 | TRBV13 | TGTGCCAGCAATATTAACTCCGGAGAGACCCAGTACTTC | CASNINSGETQYF
- | 16 | - | TRBJ2-7 | TRBV27 | TGTGCCAGCAGTTTAGGGCCGGCGCCCTGGACCTACGAGCAGTACTTC | CASSLGPAPWTYEQYF
- | 15 | TRBD2 | TRBJ2-3 | TRBV5-1 | TGCGCCAGCAGCATTAGCGGGGGCCTCACAGATACGCAGTATTTT | CASSISGGLTDTQYF
- | 17 | TRBD2 | TRBJ2-3 | TRBV7-6 | TGTGCCAGCAGCCGACGACTAGCGGGGACTAGCACAGATACGCAGTATTTT | CASSRRLAGTSTDTQYF
- | 15 | - | TRBJ2-7 | TRBV28 | TGTGCCAGCAGTTTATTAGGGCCGGGAACCTACGAGCAGTACTTC | CASSLLGPGTYEQYF
- | 16 | - | TRBJ2-1 | TRBV7-2 | TGTGCCAGCAGCACCCGGTGGCGCGGGATCTACAATGAGCAGTTCTTC | CASSTRWRGIYNEQFF
once | 15 | TRBD1 | TRBJ2-3 | TRBV28 | TGTGCCAGCAACCGTAACACAGGGGTGACAGATACGCAGTATTTT | CASNRNTGVTDTQYF
- | 16 | TRBD1 | TRBJ1-4 | TRBV5-6 | TGTGCCAGCAGCAAGCTTCCGGGACAGGGGGACGAAAAACTGTTTTTT | CASSKLPGQGDEKLFF
- | 15 | TRBD2 | TRBJ2-1 | TRBV27 | TGTGCCAGCCAAAGACTAGCGGGACAGAGCAACGAGCAGTTCTTC | CASQRLAGQSNEQFF
few | 17 | TRBD2 | TRBJ2-2 | TRBV2 | TGTGCCAGCAGTCCCACCCGACTAGCGGGAGAAACCGGGGAGCTGTTTTTT | CASSPTRLAGETGELFF
- | 16 | TRBD1 | TRBJ2-7 | TRBV18 | TGTGCCAGCTCGCCATTGGACAGGGGGACTTCCTACGAGCAGTACTTC | CASSPLDRGTSYEQYF
- | 16 | - | TRBJ2-3 | TRBV4-1 | TGCGCCAGCAGCCAAGGGATTAGCGGAAGCACAGATACGCAGTATTTT | CASSQGISGSTDTQYF
- | 13 | - | TRBJ1-1 | TRBV7-2 | TGTGCCAGCAGGCCAACACTGAACACTGAAGCTTTCTTT | CASRPTLNTEAFF
- | 15 | - | TRBJ2-7 | TRBV7-9 | TGTGCCAGCAGTCCGACGACAGGTAGCTCCTACGAGCAGTACTTC | CASSPTTGSSYEQYF
- | 14 | - | TRBJ1-4 | TRBV7-8 | TGTGCCAGCAGCCCGGACAGCTATAATGAAAAACTGTTTTTT | CASSPDSYNEKLFF
- | 16 | TRBD2 | TRBJ2-3 | TRBV5-6 | TGTGCCAGCAGCCCCCTCGCGGGAGCCAAGGAAGATACGCAGTATTTT | CASSPLAGAKEDTQYF
- | 16 | - | TRBJ2-6 | TRBV4-3 | TGCGCCAGCAGCCAAGAGGCAAACTCTGGGGCCAACGTCCTGACTTTC | CASSQEANSGANVLTF
- | 13 | - | TRBJ2-1 | TRBV6-1 | TGTGCCAGCAGTGAAAGGAGGGCGAATGAGCAGTTCTTC | CASSERRANEQFF
- | 13 | - | TRBJ1-5 | TRBV5-6 | TGTGCCAGCAGCTTGGGGAGGAATCAGCCCCAGCATTTT | CASSLGRNQPQHF
- | 17 | - | TRBJ2-1 | TRBV27 | TGTGCCAGCAGTTCGCGCGGACTTCCTCGACCCCACAATGAGCAGTTCTTC | CASSSRGLPRPHNEQFF
- | 14 | - | TRBJ1-1 | TRBV5-6 | TGTGCCAGCAGCTCCCCGGGGATGAACACTGAAGCTTTCTTT | CASSSPGMNTEAFF
once | 15 | - | TRBJ1-4 | TRBV28 | TGTGCCAGCAGTTCGTCGAGATACGATAATGAAAAACTGTTTTTT | CASSSSRYDNEKLFF
- | 14 | TRBD1 | TRBJ1-5 | TRBV6-1 | TGTGCCAGCAGTGTACAGGGGTGGGATCAGCCCCAGCATTTT | CASSVQGWDQPQHF
- | 15 | TRBD2 | TRBJ2-1 | TRBV5-4 | TGTGCCAGCAGCCCGGTTGGGAGGGCCTACAATGAGCAGTTCTTC | CASSPVGRAYNEQFF